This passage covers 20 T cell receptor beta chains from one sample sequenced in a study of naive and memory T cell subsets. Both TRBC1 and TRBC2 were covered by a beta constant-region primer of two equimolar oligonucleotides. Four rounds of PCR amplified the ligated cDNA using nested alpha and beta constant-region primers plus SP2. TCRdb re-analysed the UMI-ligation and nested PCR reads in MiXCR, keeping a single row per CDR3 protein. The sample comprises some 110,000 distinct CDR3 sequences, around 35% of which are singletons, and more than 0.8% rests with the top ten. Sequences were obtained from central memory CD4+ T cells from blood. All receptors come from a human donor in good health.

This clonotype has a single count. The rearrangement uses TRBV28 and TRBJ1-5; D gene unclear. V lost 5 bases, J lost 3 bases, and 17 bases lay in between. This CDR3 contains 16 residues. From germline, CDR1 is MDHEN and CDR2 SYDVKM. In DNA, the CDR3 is TGTGCCAGCAGTATCCCCCGGATATTATCCAATCAGCCCCAGCATTTT. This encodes CASSIPRILSNQPQHF.

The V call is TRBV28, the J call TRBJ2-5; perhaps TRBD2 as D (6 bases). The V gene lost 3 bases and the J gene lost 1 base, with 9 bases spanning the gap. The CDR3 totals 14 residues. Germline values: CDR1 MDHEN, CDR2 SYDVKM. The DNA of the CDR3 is TGTGCCAGCAGTTTCCCGGGGGTCCAAGAGACCCAGTACTTC. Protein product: CASSFPGVQETQYF.

The CDR3 reads CASSSLQGNEKLFF. CDR3 bases: TGTGCCAGCAGTTCTCTCCAGGGTAATGAAAAACTGTTTTTT. The chain uses TRBV27 and TRBJ1-4; a weak D match, TRBD1 (5 bases). In germline, CDR1 is MNHEY, CDR2 SMNVEV (reference sequence). V was trimmed by 4 bases and J by 4 bases, leaving 10 bases between them. CDR3 length equals 14 residues.

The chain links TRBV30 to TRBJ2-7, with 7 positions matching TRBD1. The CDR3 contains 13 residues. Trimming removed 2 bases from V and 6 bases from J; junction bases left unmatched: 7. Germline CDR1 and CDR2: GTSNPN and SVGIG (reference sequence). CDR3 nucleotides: TGTGCCTGGAGTACCAGGGGGTTGAGCGAGCAGTACTTC. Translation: CAWSTRGLSEQYF.

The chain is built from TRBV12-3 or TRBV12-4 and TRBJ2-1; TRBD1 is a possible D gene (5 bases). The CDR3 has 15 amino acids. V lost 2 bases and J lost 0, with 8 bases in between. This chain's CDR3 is CASSLRGTSYNEQFF. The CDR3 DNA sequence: TGTGCCAGCAGTTTAAGGGGAACCTCCTACAATGAGCAGTTCTTC.

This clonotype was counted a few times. The CDR3 loop reads CASSVATSGGMDTQYF. The CDR3 DNA reads as TGTGCCAGCAGCGTAGCTACGTCGGGAGGAATGGATACGCAGTATTTT. The chain combines TRBV9 with TRBJ2-3; 7 positions match TRBD2. V shed 0 bases, J shed 6 bases, and the junction held 10 bases outside the gene matches. The CDR3 loop spans 16 amino acids. Germline-derived CDR1 and CDR2 are SGDLS and YYNGEE.

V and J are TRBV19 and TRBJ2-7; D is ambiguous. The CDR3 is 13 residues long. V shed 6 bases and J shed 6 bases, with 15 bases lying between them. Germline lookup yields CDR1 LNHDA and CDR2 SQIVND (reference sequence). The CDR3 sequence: CASSHALIGEQYF. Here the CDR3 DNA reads TGTGCCAGTAGCCACGCGTTGATTGGCGAGCAGTACTTC.

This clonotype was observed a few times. Written as DNA, the CDR3 is TGTGCCAGCAGCTCAAACCCTAGCGGGAGGGCCGATGAGCAGTTCTTC. As protein: CASSSNPSGRADEQFF. The J gene is TRBJ2-1, the V gene TRBV11-2, with TRBD2 identical over 12 bases. There are 16 residues in the CDR3. Trimming at V came to 4 bases and at J to 8 bases, leaving 9 bases not matched to a gene. Germline CDR1 reads SGHAT; CDR2 reads FQNNGV.

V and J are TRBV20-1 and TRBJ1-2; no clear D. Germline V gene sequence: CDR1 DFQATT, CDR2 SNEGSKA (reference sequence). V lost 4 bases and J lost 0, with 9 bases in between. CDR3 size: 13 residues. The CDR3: CSATPPTNYGYTF. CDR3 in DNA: TGCAGTGCTACCCCACCGACTAACTATGGCTACACCTTC.

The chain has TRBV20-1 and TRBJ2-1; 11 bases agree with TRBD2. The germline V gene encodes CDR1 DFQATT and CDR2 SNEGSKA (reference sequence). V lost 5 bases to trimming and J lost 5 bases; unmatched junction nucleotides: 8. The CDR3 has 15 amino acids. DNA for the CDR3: TGCAGTGCTCCGCCTTCTAGCGGGAGGAACAATGAGCAGTTCTTC. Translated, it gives CSAPPSSGRNNEQFF.

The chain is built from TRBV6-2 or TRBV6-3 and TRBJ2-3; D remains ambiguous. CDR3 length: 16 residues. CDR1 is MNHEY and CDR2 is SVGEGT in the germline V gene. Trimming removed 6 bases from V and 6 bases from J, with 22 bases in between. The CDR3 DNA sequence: TGTGCCAGCAGACCAGCTGGCCGGAGAGGTTCTGATACGCAGTATTTT. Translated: CASRPAGRRGSDTQYF.

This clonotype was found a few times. CDR3: CASSLQTRTQYF. CDR3 coding DNA: TGTGCCAGCAGTTTACAGACGAGAACGCAGTATTTT. The chain uses TRBV12-3 or TRBV12-4 and TRBJ2-3; no reliable D call. This CDR3 comprises 12 residues. V was cut by 2 bases and J by 9 bases, with 9 bases left in between.

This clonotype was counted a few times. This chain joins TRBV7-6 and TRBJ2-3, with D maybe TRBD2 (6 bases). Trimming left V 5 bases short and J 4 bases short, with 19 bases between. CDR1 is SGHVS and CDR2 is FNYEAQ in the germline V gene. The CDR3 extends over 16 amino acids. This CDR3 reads CASSREVLASSDTQYF. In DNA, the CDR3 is TGTGCCAGCAGCCGAGAAGTACTAGCTTCATCAGATACGCAGTATTTT. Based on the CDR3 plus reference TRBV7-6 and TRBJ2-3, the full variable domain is GAGVSQSPRYKVTKRGQDVALRCDPISGHVSLYWYRQALGQGPEFLTYFNYEAQQDKSGLPNDRFSAERPEGSISTLTIQRTEQRDSAMYRCASSREVLASSDTQYFGPGTRLTVL.

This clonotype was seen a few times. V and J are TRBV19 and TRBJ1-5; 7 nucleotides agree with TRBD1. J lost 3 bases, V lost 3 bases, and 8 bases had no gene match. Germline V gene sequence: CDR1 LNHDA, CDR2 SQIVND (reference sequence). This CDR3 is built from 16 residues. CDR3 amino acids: CASSIYRGNHNQPQHF. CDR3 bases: TGTGCCAGTAGTATTTACAGGGGCAACCACAATCAGCCCCAGCATTTT. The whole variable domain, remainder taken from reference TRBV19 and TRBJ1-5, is DGGITQSPKYLFRKEGQNVTLSCEQNLNHDAMYWYRQDPGQGLRLIYYSQIVNDFQKGDIAEGYSVSREKKESFPLTVTSAQKNPTAFYLCASSIYRGNHNQPQHFGDGTRLSIL.

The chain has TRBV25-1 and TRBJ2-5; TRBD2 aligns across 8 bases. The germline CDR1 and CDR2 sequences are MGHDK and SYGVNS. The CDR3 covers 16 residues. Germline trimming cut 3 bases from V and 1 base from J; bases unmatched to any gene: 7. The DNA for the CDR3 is TGTGCCAGCAGTGATCAAGCGGGAGAGATCCAAGAGACCCAGTACTTC. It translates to CASSDQAGEIQETQYF.

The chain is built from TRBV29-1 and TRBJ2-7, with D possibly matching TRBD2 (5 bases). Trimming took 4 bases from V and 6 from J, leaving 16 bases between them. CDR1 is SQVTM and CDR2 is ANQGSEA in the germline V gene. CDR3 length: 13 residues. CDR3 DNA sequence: TGCAGCGTTGGCAAAGCTGGGAGAGGCGAGCAGTACTTC. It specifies CSVGKAGRGEQYF.

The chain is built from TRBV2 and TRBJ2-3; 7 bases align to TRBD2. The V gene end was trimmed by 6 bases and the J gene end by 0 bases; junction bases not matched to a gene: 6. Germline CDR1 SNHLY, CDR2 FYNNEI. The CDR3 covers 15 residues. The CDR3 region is CASSPLGGSTDTQYF. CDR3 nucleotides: TGTGCCAGCAGCCCCCTGGGGGGGAGCACAGATACGCAGTATTTT.

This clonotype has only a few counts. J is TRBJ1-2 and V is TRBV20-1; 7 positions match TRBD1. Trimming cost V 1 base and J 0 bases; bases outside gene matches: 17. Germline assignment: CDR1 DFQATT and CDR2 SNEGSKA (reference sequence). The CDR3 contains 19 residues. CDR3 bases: TGCAGTGCTAGAGTCAGGGGAGTCCTAGGGGGCGGGACTAACTATGGCTACACCTTC. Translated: CSARVRGVLGGGTNYGYTF.

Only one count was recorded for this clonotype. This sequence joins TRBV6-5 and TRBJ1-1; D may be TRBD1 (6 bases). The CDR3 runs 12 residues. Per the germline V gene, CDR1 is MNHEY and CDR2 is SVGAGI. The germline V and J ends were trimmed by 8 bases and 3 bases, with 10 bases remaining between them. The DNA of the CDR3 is TGTGCCAGCCGGACAGTATACACTGAAGCTTTCTTT. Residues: CASRTVYTEAFF.

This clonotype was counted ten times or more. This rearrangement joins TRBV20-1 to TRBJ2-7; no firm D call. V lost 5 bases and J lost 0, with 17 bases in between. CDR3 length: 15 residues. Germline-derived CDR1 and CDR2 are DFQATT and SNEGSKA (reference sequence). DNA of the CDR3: TGCAGTGCTCCGGTGATAGGCGGCGGCTCCTACGAGCAGTACTTC. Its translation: CSAPVIGGGSYEQYF.